The 30 T cell receptor beta chains listed next were all sequenced from one sample in a study of blood T cell repertoires in COVID-19. Profiled with immunoSEQ multiplex PCR; TCRdb holds only in-frame clones, not every one. The table lists over 200,000 clones, about 90% of them singletons. Sequences were obtained from PBMCs or T cells enriched from blood (not recorded which). These receptors were obtained from a woman aged 25 to 39 who had been exposed to COVID-19.

The J gene is TRBJ2-7, the V gene TRBV9; 9 bases are shared with TRBD2. This CDR3 is built from 13 residues. Looked up from germline, CDR1 is SGDLS and CDR2 is YYNGEE. J lost 5 bases, V lost 5 bases, and 5 bases had no gene match. The CDR3 here is CASSRAGGDEQYF. The CDR3 nucleotides read TGTGCCAGCAGTCGGGCGGGAGGGGACGAGCAGTACTTC. The whole variable domain, remainder taken from reference TRBV9 and TRBJ2-7, is DSGVTQTPKHLITATGQRVTLRCSPRSGDLSVYWYQQSLDQGLQFLIQYYNGEERAKGNILERFSAQQFPDLHSELNLSSLELGDSALYFCASSRAGGDEQYFGPGTRLTVT.

This chain links TRBV6-5 with TRBJ2-2; D remains ambiguous. Germline V gene lookup returns CDR1 MNHEY and CDR2 SVGAGI. The CDR3 consists of 11 residues. With 6 bases removed from V and 7 bases from J, the gap between germline ends came to 6 bases. The CDR3 DNA follows: TGTGCCAGCAGGAACTACGGGGAGCTGTTTTTT. Its protein product is CASRNYGELFF.

The V call is TRBV5-1, the J call TRBJ2-1, with TRBD1 as a possible D gene (5 bases). CDR3 length equals 13 residues. Germline CDR1 is SGHRS and CDR2 is YFSETQ. V was trimmed by 1 base and J by 7 bases, leaving 9 bases between them. This chain's CDR3 is CASSLQGLNEQFF. As DNA, the CDR3 is TGCGCCAGCAGCTTGCAGGGCCTGAATGAGCAGTTCTTC.

The chain carries TRBV5-1 and TRBJ2-2; 10 nucleotides match TRBD2. CDR1 is SGHRS and CDR2 is YFSETQ in the germline V gene. The ends lost 1 base at V and 4 bases at J; junction bases unmatched: 13. This CDR3 comprises 19 residues. The CDR3: CASSLTVSGRALGTGELFF. In nucleotides, the CDR3 is TGCGCCAGCAGCTTGACGGTCAGCGGGAGGGCCCTTGGCACCGGGGAGCTGTTTTTT.

This clone was picked up a small number of times. This chain links TRBV19 with TRBJ2-2, with TRBD1 matching 7 bases. After removal of 5 bases from V and 0 bases from J, the junction contained 0 bases not matched to a gene. Germline V gene data show CDR1 as LNHDA and CDR2 as SQIVND (reference sequence). The CDR3 consists of 14 residues. The chain's CDR3 is CASSGTANTGELFF. The CDR3 nucleotides read TGTGCCAGTAGTGGGACAGCGAACACCGGGGAGCTGTTTTTT.

The rearrangement links TRBV5-1 to TRBJ2-2; weak D call: TRBD2 (7 bases). The germline V gene has CDR1 SGHRS and CDR2 YFSETQ. The CDR3 covers 15 residues. Trimming left V 0 bases short and J 5 bases short, with 11 bases between. The CDR3 DNA follows: TGCGCCAGCAGCTTGGAGGCGGGGGCGACCGGGGAGCTGTTTTTT. This gives the protein CASSLEAGATGELFF. Complete variable domain (other parts from reference TRBV5-1 and TRBJ2-2): KAGVTQTPRYLIKTRGQQVTLSCSPISGHRSVSWYQQTPGQGLQFLFEYFSETQRNKGNFPGRFSGRQFSNSRSEMNVSTLELGDSALYLCASSLEAGATGELFFGEGSRLTVL.

The sample holds one count of this clone. The chain has TRBV3-1 (or the pseudogene TRBV3-2) and TRBJ2-7, with 7 bases that match TRBD1. V was pared by 1 base and J by 5 bases, with 5 bases of the junction left unmatched. The germline gives CDR1 LGHDT, CDR2 YNNKEL (reference sequence). CDR3 length: 14 residues. The CDR3 loop is CASSQAIGGNEQYF. Here the CDR3 DNA reads TGTGCCAGCAGCCAAGCAATAGGGGGCAACGAGCAGTACTTC.

The CDR3 nucleotides are TGTGCCAGCAGCGTAGAGGGACAGGGGGCTTCACCCCTCCACTTT. It encodes CASSVEGQGASPLHF. The V gene is TRBV9, the J gene TRBJ1-6, with 12 bases identical to TRBD1. The CDR3 is 15 residues long. Germline loops: CDR1 SGDLS, CDR2 YYNGEE. Germline trimming cut 0 bases from V and 9 bases from J; bases unmatched to any gene: 1.

This clone was observed a single time. This sequence joins TRBV7-6 and TRBJ2-3; 7 bases match TRBD2. After removal of 1 base from V and 2 bases from J, the junction contained 9 bases not matched to a gene. Germline values: CDR1 SGHVS, CDR2 FNYEAQ. CDR3 length: 17 amino acids. The CDR3 DNA is TGTGCCAGCAGCTTAGTTGGGGGAGGGCAGCTCACAGATACGCAGTATTTT. Translation gives CASSLVGGGQLTDTQYF. The variable domain in full, completed from reference TRBV7-6 and TRBJ2-3, reads GAGVSQSPRYKVTKRGQDVALRCDPISGHVSLYWYRQALGQGPEFLTYFNYEAQQDKSGLPNDRFSAERPEGSISTLTIQRTEQRDSAMYRCASSLVGGGQLTDTQYFGPGTRLTVL.

This chain links TRBV2 with TRBJ2-2; the match to TRBD2 covers 8 bases. There are 15 residues in the CDR3. The V gene's germline CDR1 is SNHLY and CDR2 FYNNEI. The V gene end was trimmed by 5 bases and the J gene end by 4 bases; junction bases not matched to a gene: 6. The CDR3 nucleotides read TGTGCCAGCAGTAGGAGCGGGAGTCGCACCGGGGAGCTGTTTTTT. Its protein is CASSRSGSRTGELFF.

This clone has just one count. The rearrangement uses TRBV29-1 and TRBJ2-1, with TRBD2 as a possible D gene (6 bases). Germline assignment: CDR1 SQVTM and CDR2 ANQGSEA. V was trimmed by 2 bases and J by 0 bases, leaving 17 bases between them. The CDR3 is made up of 17 amino acids. CDR3 loop: CSVESGIADSSYNEQFF. The CDR3 DNA follows: TGCAGCGTTGAATCCGGCATAGCGGATAGCTCCTACAATGAGCAGTTCTTC.

This clone was picked up one time. This chain connects TRBV5-5 to TRBJ2-1; 9 bases fit TRBD1. After removal of 4 bases from V and 8 bases from J, the junction contained 13 bases not matched to a gene. The CDR3 length is 16 residues. CDR1 is SGHKS and CDR2 is YYEKEE in the germline V gene (reference sequence). The CDR3 nucleotides read TGTGCCAGCAGCCAACAGCCGGGACAGGGAGGCCATGAGCAGTTCTTC. As protein: CASSQQPGQGGHEQFF.

The chain joins TRBV28 to TRBJ1-2, with D perhaps TRBD1 (5 bases). Germline assignment: CDR1 MDHEN and CDR2 SYDVKM. The CDR3 length is 12 residues. V lost 5 bases to trimming and J lost 4 bases, with 8 bases between them. For the CDR3, the DNA is TGTGCCAGCAGTCCAGGGTCCTATGGCTACACCTTC. It specifies CASSPGSYGYTF.

The rearrangement links TRBV4-1 to TRBJ2-7; perhaps TRBD1 as D (5 bases). The CDR3 has 14 amino acids. Per the germline V gene, CDR1 is MGHRA and CDR2 is YSYEKL. V was cut by 0 bases and J by 4 bases, with 10 bases left in between. CDR3 amino acids: CASSQEITGYEQYF. CDR3 DNA: TGCGCCAGCAGCCAAGAGATTACAGGTTACGAGCAGTACTTC.

The chain uses TRBV7-2 and TRBJ2-7; 8 nucleotides match TRBD1. Germline CDR1 and CDR2: SGHTA and FQGNSA. The CDR3 runs to 17 residues. J gave up 7 bases and V 0 bases, and 14 bases lay outside the gene matches. As DNA, the CDR3 is TGTGCCAGCAGCTTAGCGGGGGACAGGTTCCTCCCTAGTGAGCAGTACTTC. Translated: CASSLAGDRFLPSEQYF.

The V call is TRBV3-1 (or the pseudogene TRBV3-2), the J call TRBJ1-2; TRBD1 matches at 8 bases. This CDR3 has 15 amino acids. Looked up from germline, CDR1 is LGHDT and CDR2 is YNNKEL (reference sequence). V trimming: 4 bases; J trimming: 2 bases; junction bases outside the gene matches: 6. The CDR3 DNA is TGTGCCAGCAGCCCTGGACAGGGACCGAACTATGGCTACACCTTC. Translated: CASSPGQGPNYGYTF.

The rearrangement links TRBV9 to TRBJ1-2; perhaps TRBD1 as D (6 bases). With 3 bases removed from V and 4 bases from J, the gap between germline ends came to 16 bases. Germline V CDR1 and CDR2: SGDLS, YYNGEE. The CDR3 is made up of 15 amino acids. This CDR3 reads CASSGTQGEGYGYTF. The CDR3 region has the DNA TGTGCCAGCAGCGGGACACAGGGAGAGGGCTATGGCTACACCTTC.

This chain links TRBV19 with TRBJ2-1, with D possibly TRBD1 on 6 matching bases. Germline CDR1 LNHDA, CDR2 SQIVND (reference sequence). The CDR3 runs to 13 residues. The V and J ends lost 1 base and 8 bases respectively, with 9 bases between them. CDR3 nucleotide sequence: TGTGCCAGTAGTATAGTGTCAGGGGATGAGCAGTTCTTC. Residues: CASSIVSGDEQFF.

The V and J genes are TRBV5-1 and TRBJ2-1, with 8 bases matching TRBD1. With V trimmed by 3 bases and J by 8 bases, 4 bases remained unmatched. The CDR3 totals 13 residues. Germline V gene sequence: CDR1 SGHRS, CDR2 YFSETQ. The DNA of the CDR3 is TGCGCCAGCAGCTCCCAGGGGGCCCATGAGCAGTTCTTC. As protein: CASSSQGAHEQFF.

V is TRBV4-1 and J is TRBJ2-7; D is perhaps TRBD2 (6 bases). Between the trimmed V and J ends, which lost 3 bases and 6 bases, there was a span of 18 bases. The germline CDR1 and CDR2 sequences are MGHRA and YSYEKL. The CDR3 is 15 residues long. CDR3 amino acids: CASSHLPGAGAEQYF. The CDR3 DNA is TGCGCCAGCAGCCATTTGCCGGGAGCAGGCGCCGAGCAGTACTTC.

The chain joins TRBV7-9 to TRBJ2-2, with unresolved D. Looked up from germline, CDR1 is SEHNR and CDR2 is FQNEAQ (reference sequence). Trimming took 3 bases from V and 2 from J, leaving 10 bases between them. The CDR3 runs 15 residues. Written as DNA, the CDR3 is TGTGCCAGCAGCTTTCTACCGATAAACACCGGGGAGCTGTTTTTT. Amino acids: CASSFLPINTGELFF.

The chain couples TRBV9 to TRBJ2-3; 8 positions match TRBD1. V dropped 0 bases and J dropped 6; count of bases not matched to a gene: 6. This CDR3 region has 15 residues. Germline V gene data show CDR1 as SGDLS and CDR2 as YYNGEE. CDR3 sequence: CASSVGSRGRDTQYF. The CDR3, as DNA: TGTGCCAGCAGCGTAGGCAGCAGGGGGCGGGATACGCAGTATTTT.

The J gene is TRBJ1-2, the V gene TRBV6-5, with TRBD1 matching 7 bases. The CDR3 loop spans 15 amino acids. Germline V CDR1 and CDR2: MNHEY, SVGAGI. After removal of 6 bases from V and 2 bases from J, the junction contained 9 bases not matched to a gene. The CDR3 coding sequence is TGTGCCAGCAGGGACGGACAGGCGGGGAACTATGGCTACACCTTC. Protein product: CASRDGQAGNYGYTF.

The chain recombines TRBV30 with TRBJ2-2; 9 bases fit TRBD2. The length of the CDR3 is 14 residues. The V and J ends lost 4 bases and 6 bases, in that order; junction bases with no gene match: 6. The germline V gene encodes CDR1 GTSNPN and CDR2 SVGIG (reference sequence). CDR3 loop: CAWTSGIVAGELFF. For the CDR3, the DNA is TGTGCCTGGACTAGCGGGATTGTGGCCGGGGAGCTGTTTTTT.

The V call is TRBV5-6, the J call TRBJ2-3, with D tentatively TRBD2 (7 bases). Germline loops: CDR1 SGHDT, CDR2 YYEEEE. With 4 bases removed from V and 0 bases from J, the gap between germline ends came to 18 bases. The CDR3 sequence is 17 residues long. CDR3 in amino acids: CASSRGAFGKSTDTQYF. The CDR3 region has the DNA TGTGCCAGCAGCCGGGGGGCGTTTGGGAAAAGCACAGATACGCAGTATTTT.

V is TRBV30 and J is TRBJ1-1; no definite D call. The CDR3 length is 13 residues. Trimming cost V 5 bases and J 4 bases, with 14 bases left between them. From germline, CDR1 is GTSNPN and CDR2 SVGIG (reference sequence). CDR3 protein: CAWGRFRGTEAFF. CDR3 nucleotide sequence: TGTGCCTGGGGGCGATTCAGAGGCACTGAAGCTTTCTTT. Based on the CDR3 plus reference TRBV30 and TRBJ1-1, the full variable domain is SQTIHQWPATLVQPVGSPLSLECTVEGTSNPNLYWYRQAAGRGLQLLFYSVGIGQISSEVPQNLSASRPQDRQFILSSKKLLLSDSGFYLCAWGRFRGTEAFFGQGTRLTVV.

The V gene is TRBV6-6, the J gene TRBJ1-1; TRBD1 agrees at 10 bases. Looked up from germline, CDR1 is MNHNY and CDR2 is SVGAGI (reference sequence). This CDR3 has 13 amino acids. V lost 5 bases, J lost 6 bases, and 3 bases stayed unmatched. This CDR3 is CASSRGQGAEAFF. As DNA, the CDR3 is TGTGCCAGCAGTCGAGGACAGGGGGCTGAAGCTTTCTTT.

This clone came up once. The chain combines TRBV18 with TRBJ2-4; 7 bases are a match to TRBD2. This CDR3 spans 14 amino acids. The germline V gene encodes CDR1 KGHSH and CDR2 LQKENI. Trimming at V came to 2 bases and at J to 7 bases, leaving 5 bases not matched to a gene. CDR3 nucleotide sequence: TGTGCCAGCTCACCAACTAGCGCGTGGAACATTCAGTACTTC. Translating it yields CASSPTSAWNIQYF. The full variable domain, in which reference TRBV18 and TRBJ2-4 provide the parts outside the CDR3, is NAGVMQNPRHLVRRRGQEARLRCSPMKGHSHVYWYRQLPEEGLKFMVYLQKENIIDESGMPKERFSAEFPKEGPSILRIQQVVRGDSAAYFCASSPTSAWNIQYFGAGTRLSVL.

This chain joins TRBV10-1 and TRBJ2-2; 8 bases map to TRBD2. Germline V CDR1 and CDR2: WNHNN, SYGVQD (reference sequence). Unmatched junction bases numbered 1, after V lost 3 bases and J lost 4 bases. The CDR3 covers 14 residues. DNA for the CDR3: TGCGCCAGCAGTGACGGGAGGGCCACCGGGGAGCTGTTTTTT. The encoded protein is CASSDGRATGELFF.

A few counts support this clone. This chain joins TRBV5-1 and TRBJ2-1; the match to TRBD1 covers 9 bases. This CDR3 spans 16 amino acids. V lost 5 bases, J lost 4 bases, and 10 bases stayed unmatched. From germline, CDR1 is SGHRS and CDR2 YFSETQ. The CDR3 bases are TGCGCCAGCAGACAGACCGGGACAGGGCTTTACAATGAGCAGTTCTTC. Protein sequence: CASRQTGTGLYNEQFF. The complete variable domain, with remaining parts taken from reference TRBV5-1 and TRBJ2-1, reads KAGVTQTPRYLIKTRGQQVTLSCSPISGHRSVSWYQQTPGQGLQFLFEYFSETQRNKGNFPGRFSGRQFSNSRSEMNVSTLELGDSALYLCASRQTGTGLYNEQFFGPGTRLTVL.